This entry concerns a single T cell receptor beta chain. This sample was included in a study of cytomegalovirus exposure and HLA in healthy donors. From germline, CDR1 is MGHRA and CDR2 YSYEKL. Deletions cut 1 base from V and 3 bases from J, with 18 bases between. The CDR3 is 18 residues long. The PCR employed 60 Vbeta primers together with 13 Jbeta primers. The data were produced by immunoSEQ multiplex PCR, yet TCRdb's version contains in-frame clones alone and is incomplete. The profile shows just over 150,000 clones, 70% to 90% of them singletons. This clonotype was obtained from a man younger than 35 in good health and CMV-seropositive. V is TRBV4-1 and J is TRBJ1-4; D is possibly TRBD1 (5 bases). Sequences were obtained from PBMCs. The CDR3 protein is CASSQGLTPARANEKLFF. In nucleotides, the CDR3 is TGCGCCAGCAGCCAAGGGTTAACACCCGCCAGGGCTAATGAAAAACTGTTTTTT.